This TCR beta chain was sequenced for a study of blood T cell repertoires in COVID-19. Across the study: Donors in the United States, Italy and Spain gave samples during acute or convalescent COVID-19. Sources were T cells, B-cell-depleted T cells, or PBMCs; the material itself was cDNA or gDNA.

Authors' methods: From reference gene primer amplification, estimates of nucleated cell counts were derived. Here immunoSEQ multiplex PCR was the method, and the copy in TCRdb shows in-frame clones only, minus some. D and trimming come from the DNA, and the V and J calls and clone size come from that table. The sample lists some 400,000 clones, 90% seen once, with around 7% in the top ten. Trimming took 5 bases from V and 5 from J, leaving 21 bases between them. The CDR3 length is 16 residues. CDR1 and CDR2 from the germline V gene are SGHVS and FQNEAQ. Specimen: peripheral blood. The receptor was derived from a young man with active or convalescent COVID-19. V and J are TRBV7-8 and TRBJ1-1; D might be TRBD1 (5 bases). The DNA of the CDR3 is TGTGCCAGCAGCCTTAGGAACTGGGGCGTGGGGACTGAAGCTTTCTTT. Its protein is CASSLRNWGVGTEAFF.